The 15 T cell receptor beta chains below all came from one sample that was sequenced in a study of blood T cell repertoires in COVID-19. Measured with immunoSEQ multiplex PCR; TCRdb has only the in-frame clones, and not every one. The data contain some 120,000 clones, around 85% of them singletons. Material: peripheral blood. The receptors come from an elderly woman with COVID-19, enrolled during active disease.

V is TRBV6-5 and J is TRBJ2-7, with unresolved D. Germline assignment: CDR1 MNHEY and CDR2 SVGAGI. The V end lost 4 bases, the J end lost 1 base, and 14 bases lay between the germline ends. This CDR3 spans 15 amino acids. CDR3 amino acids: CASSLTRITSYEQYF. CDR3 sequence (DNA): TGTGCCAGCAGTTTGACACGGATTACTTCCTACGAGCAGTACTTC.

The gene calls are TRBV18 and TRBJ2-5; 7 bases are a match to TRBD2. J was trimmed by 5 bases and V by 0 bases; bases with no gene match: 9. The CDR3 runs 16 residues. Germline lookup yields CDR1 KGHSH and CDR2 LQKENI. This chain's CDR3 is CASSPPLGGWQETQYF. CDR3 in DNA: TGTGCCAGCTCACCACCGTTGGGGGGGTGGCAGGAGACCCAGTACTTC.

DNA for the CDR3: TGTGCCAGCAGCTTTGGGACTAGCGGAGCCTCCTACGAGCAGTACTTC. This translates into CASSFGTSGASYEQYF. This chain links TRBV7-8 with TRBJ2-7, with 11 bases lining up with TRBD2. From germline, CDR1 is SGHVS and CDR2 FQNEAQ. J was trimmed by 0 bases and V by 3 bases; bases with no gene match: 4. The CDR3 extends over 16 amino acids. The whole variable domain, remainder taken from reference TRBV7-8 and TRBJ2-7, is GAGVSQSPRYKVAKRGQDVALRCDPISGHVSLFWYQQALGQGPEFLTYFQNEAQLDKSGLPSDRFFAERPEGSVSTLKIQRTQQEDSAVYLCASSFGTSGASYEQYFGPGTRLTVT.

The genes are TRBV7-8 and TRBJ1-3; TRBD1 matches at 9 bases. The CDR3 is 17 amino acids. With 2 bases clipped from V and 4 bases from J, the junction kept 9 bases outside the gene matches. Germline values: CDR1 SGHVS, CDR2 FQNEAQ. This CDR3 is CASSLTGVQGAGNTIYF. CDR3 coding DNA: TGTGCCAGCAGCTTAACCGGTGTACAGGGGGCAGGAAACACCATATATTTT.

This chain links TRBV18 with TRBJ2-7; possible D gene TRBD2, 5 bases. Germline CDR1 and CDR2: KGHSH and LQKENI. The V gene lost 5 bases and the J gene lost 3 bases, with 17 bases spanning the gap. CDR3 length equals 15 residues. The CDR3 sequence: CASSTQKGASYEQYF. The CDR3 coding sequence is TGTGCCAGCTCAACACAAAAGGGAGCTAGCTACGAGCAGTACTTC.

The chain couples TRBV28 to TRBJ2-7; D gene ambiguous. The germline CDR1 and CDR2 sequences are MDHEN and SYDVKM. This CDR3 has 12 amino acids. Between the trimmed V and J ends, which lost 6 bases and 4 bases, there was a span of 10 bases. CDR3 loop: CASRSNPYEQYF. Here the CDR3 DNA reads TGTGCCAGCAGATCTAACCCTTACGAGCAGTACTTC.

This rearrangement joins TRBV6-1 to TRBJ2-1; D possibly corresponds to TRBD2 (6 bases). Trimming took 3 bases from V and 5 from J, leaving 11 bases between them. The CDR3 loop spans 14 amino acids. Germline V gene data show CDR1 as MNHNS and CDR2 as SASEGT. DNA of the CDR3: TGTGCCAGCAGTGAGTTGTGGAGGGACAATGAGCAGTTCTTC. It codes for CASSELWRDNEQFF.

CDR3 sequence (DNA): TGTGCCAGCAGCTTACAGGGGTACACCGGGGAGCTGTTTTTT. Translation gives CASSLQGYTGELFF. The rearrangement joins TRBV6-2 or TRBV6-3 to TRBJ2-2, with 7 bases that match TRBD1. This CDR3 region has 14 residues. The V gene's germline CDR1 is MNHEY and CDR2 SVGEGT. J was trimmed by 3 bases and V by 6 bases; bases with no gene match: 4.

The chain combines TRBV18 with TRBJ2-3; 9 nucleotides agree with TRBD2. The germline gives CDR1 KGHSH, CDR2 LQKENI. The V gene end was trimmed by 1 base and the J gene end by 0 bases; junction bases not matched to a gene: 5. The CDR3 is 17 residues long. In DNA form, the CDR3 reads TGTGCCAGCTCACCACTTGCTAGCGGGACTAGCACAGATACGCAGTATTTT. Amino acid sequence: CASSPLASGTSTDTQYF. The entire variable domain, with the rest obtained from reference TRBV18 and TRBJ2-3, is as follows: NAGVMQNPRHLVRRRGQEARLRCSPMKGHSHVYWYRQLPEEGLKFMVYLQKENIIDESGMPKERFSAEFPKEGPSILRIQQVVRGDSAAYFCASSPLASGTSTDTQYFGPGTRLTVL.

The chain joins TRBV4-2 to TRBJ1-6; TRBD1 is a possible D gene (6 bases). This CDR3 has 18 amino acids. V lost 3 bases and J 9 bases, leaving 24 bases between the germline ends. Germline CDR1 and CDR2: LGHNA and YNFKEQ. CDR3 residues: CASSHRLEQGPHGSPLHF. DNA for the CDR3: TGTGCCAGCAGCCATCGCCTCGAGCAGGGGCCCCACGGTTCACCCCTCCACTTT.

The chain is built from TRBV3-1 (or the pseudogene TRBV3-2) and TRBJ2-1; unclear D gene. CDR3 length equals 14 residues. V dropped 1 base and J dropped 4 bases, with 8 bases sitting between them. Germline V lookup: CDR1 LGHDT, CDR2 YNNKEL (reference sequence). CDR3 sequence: CASSQGHLYNEQFF. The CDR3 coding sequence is TGTGCCAGCAGCCAAGGACACCTATACAATGAGCAGTTCTTC.

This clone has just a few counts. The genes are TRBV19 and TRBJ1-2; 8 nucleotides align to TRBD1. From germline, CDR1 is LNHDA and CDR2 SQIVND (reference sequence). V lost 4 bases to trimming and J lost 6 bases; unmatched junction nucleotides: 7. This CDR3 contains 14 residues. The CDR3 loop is CASSSRGRVDGYTF. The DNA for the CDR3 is TGTGCCAGTAGTAGCAGGGGGCGCGTGGATGGCTACACCTTC.

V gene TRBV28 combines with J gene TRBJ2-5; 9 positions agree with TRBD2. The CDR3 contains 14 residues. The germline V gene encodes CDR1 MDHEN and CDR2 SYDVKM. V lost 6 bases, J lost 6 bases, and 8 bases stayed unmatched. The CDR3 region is CASRPAGGLKTQYF. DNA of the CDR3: TGTGCCAGCAGGCCCGCGGGGGGGCTAAAGACCCAGTACTTC.

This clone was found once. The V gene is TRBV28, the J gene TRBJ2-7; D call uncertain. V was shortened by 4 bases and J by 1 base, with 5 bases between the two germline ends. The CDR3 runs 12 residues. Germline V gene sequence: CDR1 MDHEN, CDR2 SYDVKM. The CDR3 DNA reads TGTGCCAGCAGTTCCGGGTCCTACGAGCAGTACTTC. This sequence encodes CASSSGSYEQYF.

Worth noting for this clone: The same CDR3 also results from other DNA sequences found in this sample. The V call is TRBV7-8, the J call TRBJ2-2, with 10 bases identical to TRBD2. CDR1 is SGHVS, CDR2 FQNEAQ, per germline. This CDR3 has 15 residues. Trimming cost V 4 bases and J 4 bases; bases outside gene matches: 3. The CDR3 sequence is CASSSRTSGTGELFF. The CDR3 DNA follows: TGTGCCAGCAGCTCCCGGACTAGCGGCACCGGGGAGCTGTTTTTT.